These 4 T cell receptor beta chains came from one sample sequenced in a study of blood T cell repertoires in COVID-19 (TCRdb year 2020). The protocol used for the library was the immunoSEQ multiplex PCR assay. The immuneACCESS repertoire file appears here via TCRdb, limited to in-frame rearrangements. These files lack a portion of the clones; in checked studies, under half of the deficit traces to unresolved V genes, and the cause of the others is not known. This sample is represented by around 42,000 clones; more than 75% of them were singletons. Nearly 5% of the sample is taken by the ten largest. The sequenced material came from peripheral blood. These receptors all stem from a human donor in a cohort sampled during active COVID-19.

This clone occurred once. This sequence joins TRBV5-1 and TRBJ2-3; D not certain. CDR3 length: 16 amino acids. V was trimmed by 1 base and J by 1 base, leaving 13 bases between them. CDR1 and CDR2 (germline): SGHRS, YFSETQ. CDR3 loop: CASSLRTREGTDTQYF. The CDR3 coding sequence is TGCGCCAGCAGCTTGCGAACGAGAGAGGGCACAGATACGCAGTATTTT.

This rearrangement joins TRBV7-9 to TRBJ2-7; 8 positions agree with TRBD1. Trimming at V came to 5 bases and at J to 3 bases, leaving 12 bases not matched to a gene. The CDR3 contains 16 residues. The germline V gene encodes CDR1 SEHNR and CDR2 FQNEAQ (reference sequence). The DNA for the CDR3 is TGTGCCAGCAGCCGCGGGACAGGCAACGAAAACTACGAGCAGTACTTC. It encodes CASSRGTGNENYEQYF.

Comments on this clone: The same CDR3 can be traced to other DNA sequences in this sample. The chain couples TRBV18 to TRBJ2-1, with 14 bases matching TRBD2. J was trimmed by 5 bases and V by 3 bases; bases with no gene match: 0. The CDR3 totals 15 residues. Germline V gives CDR1 KGHSH, CDR2 LQKENI. CDR3 amino acids: CASSPGLAGDNEQFF. In DNA form, the CDR3 reads TGTGCCAGCTCACCGGGACTAGCGGGAGACAATGAGCAGTTCTTC. Supplemented by reference TRBV18 and TRBJ2-1, the full variable domain reads NAGVMQNPRHLVRRRGQEARLRCSPMKGHSHVYWYRQLPEEGLKFMVYLQKENIIDESGMPKERFSAEFPKEGPSILRIQQVVRGDSAAYFCASSPGLAGDNEQFFGPGTRLTVL.

This clone was seen only a few times. The V call is TRBV7-3, the J call TRBJ2-7; 13 bases fit TRBD2. The ends lost 5 bases at V and 9 bases at J; junction bases unmatched: 7. The CDR3 has 14 residues. CDR1 and CDR2 from the germline V gene are SGHTA and FQGTGA. The CDR3 region is CASSPGTSGTMQYF. CDR3 DNA: TGTGCCAGCAGCCCAGGGACTAGCGGGACAATGCAGTACTTC.